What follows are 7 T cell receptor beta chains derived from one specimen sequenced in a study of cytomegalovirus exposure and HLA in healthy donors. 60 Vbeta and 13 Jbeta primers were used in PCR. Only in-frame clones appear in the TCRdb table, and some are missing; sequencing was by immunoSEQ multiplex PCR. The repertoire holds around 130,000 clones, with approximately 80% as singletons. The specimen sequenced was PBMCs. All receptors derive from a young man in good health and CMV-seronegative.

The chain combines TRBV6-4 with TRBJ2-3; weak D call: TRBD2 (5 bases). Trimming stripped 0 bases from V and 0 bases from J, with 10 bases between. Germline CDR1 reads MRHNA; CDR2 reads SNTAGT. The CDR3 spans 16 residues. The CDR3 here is CASSDSAGGSTDTQYF. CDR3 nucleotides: TGTGCCAGCAGTGACTCGGCGGGCGGGAGCACAGATACGCAGTATTTT.

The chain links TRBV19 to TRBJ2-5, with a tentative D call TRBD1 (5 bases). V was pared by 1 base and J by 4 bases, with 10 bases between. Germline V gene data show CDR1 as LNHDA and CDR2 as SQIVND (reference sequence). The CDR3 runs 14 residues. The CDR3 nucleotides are TGTGCCAGTAGTATAGTAAACAGGCTAGAGACCCAGTACTTC. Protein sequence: CASSIVNRLETQYF.

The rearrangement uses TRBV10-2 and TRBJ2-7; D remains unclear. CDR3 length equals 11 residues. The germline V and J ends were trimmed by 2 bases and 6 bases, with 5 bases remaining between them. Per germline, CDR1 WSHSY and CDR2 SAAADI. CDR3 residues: CASSEMGEQYV. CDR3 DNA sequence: TGCGCCAGCAGTGAGATGGGCGAGCAGTACGTC.

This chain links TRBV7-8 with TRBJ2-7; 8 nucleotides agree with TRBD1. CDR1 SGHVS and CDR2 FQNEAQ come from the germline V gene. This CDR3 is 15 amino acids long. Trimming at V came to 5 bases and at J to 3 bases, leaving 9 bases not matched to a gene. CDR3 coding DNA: TGTGCCAGCAGCCCTCCCGACAGGGGCATCTACGAGCAGTACTTC. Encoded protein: CASSPPDRGIYEQYF.

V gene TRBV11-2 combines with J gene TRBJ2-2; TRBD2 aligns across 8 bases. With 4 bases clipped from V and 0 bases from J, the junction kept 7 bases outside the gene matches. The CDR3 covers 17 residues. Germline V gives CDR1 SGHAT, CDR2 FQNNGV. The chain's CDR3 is CASSSTRTSTNTGELFF. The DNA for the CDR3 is TGTGCCAGCAGCTCCACCCGGACTAGCACGAACACCGGGGAGCTGTTTTTT. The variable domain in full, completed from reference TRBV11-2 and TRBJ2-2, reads EAGVAQSPRYKIIEKRQSVAFWCNPISGHATLYWYQQILGQGPKLLIQFQNNGVVDDSQLPKDRFSAERLKGVDSTLKIQPAKLEDSAVYLCASSSTRTSTNTGELFFGEGSRLTVL.

CDR3 in amino acids: CATSRDAPRDEQFF. The CDR3 coding sequence is TGTGCCACCAGCAGAGATGCTCCCAGGGATGAGCAGTTCTTC. The chain couples TRBV15 to TRBJ2-1; D is perhaps TRBD1 (5 bases). CDR1 and CDR2 (germline): LNHNV, YYDKDF (reference sequence). Trimming took 0 bases from V and 8 from J, leaving 11 bases between them. This CDR3 contains 14 residues.

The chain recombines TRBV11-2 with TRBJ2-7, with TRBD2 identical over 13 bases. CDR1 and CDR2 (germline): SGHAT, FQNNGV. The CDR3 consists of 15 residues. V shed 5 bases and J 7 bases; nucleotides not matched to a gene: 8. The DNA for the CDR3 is TGTGCCAGCAGCCCGGGACTAGCGGGAAAGGGGGAGCAGTACGTC. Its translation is CASSPGLAGKGEQYV.